The 22 T cell receptor beta chains below were found in one sample sequenced in a study of lymphopenia after photon versus proton radiotherapy. The method was immunoSEQ multiplex PCR; TCRdb's version includes in-frame clones alone and lacks a portion of them. This table holds approximately 53,000 clones, roughly nine tenths found once. Source: peripheral blood, taken from a patient treated with photon-based radiotherapy. The receptor source for this set is a middle-aged woman with cholangiocarcinoma.

The chain links TRBV30 to TRBJ2-2; 7 positions match TRBD2. The CDR3 has 17 residues. The germline gives CDR1 GTSNPN, CDR2 SVGIG (reference sequence). The V segment lost 3 bases and the J segment 6 bases; nucleotides outside the gene matches: 16. For the CDR3, the DNA is TGTGCCTGGAGATCTCGGGGGGACTCCTATAGCCCCGGGGAGCTGTTTTTT. It yields the protein CAWRSRGDSYSPGELFF. The full variable domain, completed using reference TRBV30 and TRBJ2-2, is SQTIHQWPATLVQPVGSPLSLECTVEGTSNPNLYWYRQAAGRGLQLLFYSVGIGQISSEVPQNLSASRPQDRQFILSSKKLLLSDSGFYLCAWRSRGDSYSPGELFFGEGSRLTVL.

The rearrangement joins TRBV5-1 to TRBJ2-1; 9 positions agree with TRBD2. Germline V gives CDR1 SGHRS, CDR2 YFSETQ. Germline trimming cut 1 base from V and 6 bases from J; bases unmatched to any gene: 5. This CDR3 contains 15 residues. CDR3 bases: TGCGCCAGCAGCTTGAAACTAGCGGGTCCCAATGAGCAGTTCTTC. Its translation is CASSLKLAGPNEQFF.

This chain uses TRBV4-3 with TRBJ2-2, with D possibly being TRBD1 or TRBD2 (5 bases each). V lost 0 bases and J 3 bases, leaving 11 bases between the germline ends. The CDR3 length is 16 residues. Germline CDR1 LGHNA, CDR2 YSLEER. In DNA, the CDR3 is TGCGCCAGCAGCCAAGATAGTCGGGGCGACACCGGGGAGCTGTTTTTT. It yields the protein CASSQDSRGDTGELFF.

Concerning this clone itself: Other DNA sequences in this specimen translate into the identical CDR3. The chain joins TRBV9 to TRBJ1-1, with D unresolved. Trimming shortened V by 0 bases and J by 5 bases, and 5 bases separated the two germline ends. CDR1 and CDR2 (germline): SGDLS, YYNGEE. The length of the CDR3 is 12 residues. The DNA of the CDR3 is TGTGCCAGCAGCGTAGGAGGTACTGAAGCTTTCTTT. Its translation: CASSVGGTEAFF.

The J gene is TRBJ2-7, the V gene TRBV4-1; possible D gene TRBD2, 7 bases. V lost 1 base, J lost 2 bases, and 12 bases lay in between. The CDR3 totals 15 residues. The germline gives CDR1 MGHRA, CDR2 YSYEKL. CDR3 amino acids: CASSQVGGGPYEQYF. DNA of the CDR3: TGCGCCAGCAGCCAAGTAGGGGGGGGTCCCTACGAGCAGTACTTC.

The gene calls are TRBV28 and TRBJ2-3; a possible D gene is TRBD1 (6 bases). The germline V and J ends were trimmed by 6 bases and 0 bases, with 13 bases remaining between them. There are 15 residues in the CDR3. Germline CDR1 MDHEN, CDR2 SYDVKM. The CDR3 protein is CASRRQVLSTDTQYF. CDR3 DNA sequence: TGTGCCAGCAGAAGACAGGTTCTAAGCACAGATACGCAGTATTTT.

The chain links TRBV30 to TRBJ1-6, with D tentatively TRBD1 (5 bases). The CDR3 runs to 14 residues. Trimming took off 0 bases at V and 3 bases at J, with 6 bases between the two ends. Germline V gene sequence: CDR1 GTSNPN, CDR2 SVGIG (reference sequence). The chain's CDR3 is CAWSVQVYNSPLHF. The CDR3 DNA follows: TGTGCCTGGAGTGTACAGGTCTATAATTCACCCCTCCACTTT.

The chain carries TRBV27 and TRBJ1-6; D unresolved. CDR3 length: 14 amino acids. Trimming removed 5 bases at V and 6 bases at J, with 11 bases between. Germline V gene data show CDR1 as MNHEY and CDR2 as SMNVEV (reference sequence). CDR3 DNA sequence: TGTGCCAGCAGTCCAAATTCAGTTAATTCACCCCTCCACTTT. Translated, it gives CASSPNSVNSPLHF.

This chain uses TRBV7-9 with TRBJ1-1; D is undetermined. The CDR3 length is 15 residues. Germline CDR1 and CDR2: SEHNR and FQNEAQ (reference sequence). Trimming removed 0 bases at V and 2 bases at J, with 10 bases between. The CDR3 loop reads CASSLASGSNTEAFF. CDR3 in DNA: TGTGCCAGCAGCTTAGCGTCCGGGAGCAACACTGAAGCTTTCTTT.

The CDR3 DNA sequence: TGTGCCAGCAGCTCAACCGGGGGTTCTGGAAACACCATATATTTT. Translation: CASSSTGGSGNTIYF. The J gene is TRBJ1-3, the V gene TRBV28; D is possibly TRBD1 (5 bases). V lost 6 bases to trimming and J lost 1 base, with 13 bases between them. There are 15 residues in the CDR3. CDR1 MDHEN and CDR2 SYDVKM come from the germline V gene.

The V call is TRBV5-8, the J call TRBJ1-5; no definite D call. Germline CDR1 is SGHTS and CDR2 is YDEGEE. Trimming took 0 bases from V and 0 from J, leaving 4 bases between them. The CDR3 consists of 14 residues. The CDR3 region is CASSLGSSNQPQHF. In DNA form, the CDR3 reads TGTGCCAGCAGCTTGGGGTCTAGCAATCAGCCCCAGCATTTT.

The chain recombines TRBV6-1 with TRBJ2-2, with D possibly TRBD1 on 5 matching bases. Per germline, CDR1 MNHNS and CDR2 SASEGT. Trimming pared 7 bases from V and 4 bases from J, leaving 13 bases between. The CDR3 covers 14 residues. CDR3 DNA sequence: TGTGCCAGCAATATACCGACAGTCACCGGGGAGCTGTTTTTT. Translation: CASNIPTVTGELFF.

The V and J genes are TRBV14 and TRBJ2-1; D gene uncertain. This CDR3 spans 16 amino acids. Germline V gene data show CDR1 as SGHDN and CDR2 as FVKESK. Trimming took off 5 bases at V and 6 bases at J, with 20 bases between the two ends. The CDR3 spells CASSEPGPHRANEQFF. Here the CDR3 DNA reads TGTGCCAGCAGCGAACCGGGCCCCCATCGGGCCAATGAGCAGTTCTTC.

The chain has TRBV6-4 and TRBJ2-1; 9 nucleotides align to TRBD1. V was clipped by 9 bases and J by 7 bases; unmatched bases: 16. Germline V CDR1 and CDR2: MRHNA, SNTAGT. The CDR3 runs to 16 residues. CDR3: CASSLAHGTGPNEQFF. CDR3 DNA: TGTGCCAGTTCCTTGGCTCACGGGACAGGGCCAAATGAGCAGTTCTTC.

This clone was recorded only once. This sequence joins TRBV6-6 and TRBJ2-1; unclear D gene. The CDR3 sequence is 15 residues long. The germline gives CDR1 MNHNY, CDR2 SVGAGI (reference sequence). Trimming removed 7 bases at V and 2 bases at J, with 15 bases between. The CDR3 region has the DNA TGTGCCAGCACCGAAAATCCTGGCCCCTACAATGAGCAGTTCTTC. Its translation is CASTENPGPYNEQFF.

This sequence joins TRBV19 and TRBJ1-4; D might be TRBD1 (5 bases). Germline CDR1 is LNHDA and CDR2 is SQIVND (reference sequence). The ends were cut back, 5 bases at V and 0 bases at J, with 13 bases in the middle. The CDR3 is 16 amino acids. The CDR3 loop reads CASSPGRQPTNEKLFF. The CDR3 coding sequence is TGTGCCAGTAGTCCAGGGAGGCAACCAACTAATGAAAAACTGTTTTTT. Variable domain in full (rest from reference TRBV19 and TRBJ1-4): DGGITQSPKYLFRKEGQNVTLSCEQNLNHDAMYWYRQDPGQGLRLIYYSQIVNDFQKGDIAEGYSVSREKKESFPLTVTSAQKNPTAFYLCASSPGRQPTNEKLFFGSGTQLSVL.

This chain connects TRBV28 to TRBJ1-5; TRBD1 agrees at 7 bases. Germline V CDR1 and CDR2: MDHEN, SYDVKM. After removal of 5 bases from V and 8 bases from J, the junction contained 9 bases not matched to a gene. CDR3 size: 14 residues. CDR3 loop: CASSTPGGWEPQHF. CDR3 DNA: TGTGCCAGCAGTACACCAGGGGGGTGGGAGCCCCAGCATTTT.

The gene calls are TRBV28 and TRBJ1-1; unclear D gene. The CDR3 spans 12 residues. Looked up from germline, CDR1 is MDHEN and CDR2 is SYDVKM. The V end was cut by 7 bases, the J end by 2 bases, with 8 bases between. This chain's CDR3 is CASIEENTEAFF. The DNA for the CDR3 is TGTGCCAGCATAGAGGAAAACACTGAAGCTTTCTTT. Variable domain in full (rest from reference TRBV28 and TRBJ1-1): DVKVTQSSRYLVKRTGEKVFLECVQDMDHENMFWYRQDPGLGLRLIYFSYDVKMKEKGDIPEGYSVSREKKERFSLILESASTNQTSMYLCASIEENTEAFFGQGTRLTVV.

The chain recombines TRBV7-2 with TRBJ2-1; D possibly uses TRBD1 or TRBD2 (5 bases each). The CDR3 runs to 16 residues. The germline CDR1 and CDR2 sequences are SGHTA and FQGNSA. V lost 4 bases to trimming and J lost 0 bases, with 13 bases between them. As DNA, the CDR3 is TGTGCCAGCAGCTCAGAGGGGCACAGCTCCTACAATGAGCAGTTCTTC. Translation gives CASSSEGHSSYNEQFF.

This chain joins TRBV5-6 and TRBJ2-5; D gene unclear. The CDR3 runs 15 residues. The germline CDR1 and CDR2 sequences are SGHDT and YYEEEE. V shed 4 bases and J shed 0 bases, with 13 bases lying between them. Here the CDR3 reads CASSSPVRNQETQYF. DNA of the CDR3: TGTGCCAGCAGCAGCCCGGTCAGGAACCAAGAGACCCAGTACTTC. Supplemented by reference TRBV5-6 and TRBJ2-5, the full variable domain reads DAGVTQSPTHLIKTRGQQVTLRCSPKSGHDTVSWYQQALGQGPQFIFQYYEEEERQRGNFPDRFSGHQFPNYSSELNVNALLLGDSALYLCASSSPVRNQETQYFGPGTRLLVL.

This clone has a single count. The V and J genes are TRBV28 and TRBJ2-7; weak D call: TRBD1 (7 bases). The CDR3 is 15 residues long. V was clipped by 5 bases and J by 3 bases, with 17 bases between them. From germline, CDR1 is MDHEN and CDR2 SYDVKM. CDR3 amino acids: CASSRRGTVLYEQYF. CDR3 DNA sequence: TGTGCCAGCAGTCGACGGGGGACAGTCCTCTACGAGCAGTACTTC. Based on the CDR3 plus reference TRBV28 and TRBJ2-7, the full variable domain is DVKVTQSSRYLVKRTGEKVFLECVQDMDHENMFWYRQDPGLGLRLIYFSYDVKMKEKGDIPEGYSVSREKKERFSLILESASTNQTSMYLCASSRRGTVLYEQYFGPGTRLTVT.

The CDR3 sequence: CASSDQKRGLTDTQYF. The CDR3 DNA sequence: TGTGCCAGCAGTGACCAAAAGAGGGGGCTGACAGATACGCAGTATTTT. V and J are TRBV25-1 and TRBJ2-3; 7 bases agree with TRBD1. Trimming took 3 bases from V and 3 from J; bases not matched to a gene: 9. CDR1 and CDR2 from the germline V gene are MGHDK and SYGVNS. This CDR3 is built from 16 residues.